The source of this TCR beta chain is a study of T cell responses to AZD1222 COVID-19 vaccine. Regarding the study as a whole: The study sampled repertoires only after the peak T cell response.

Profiled with immunoSEQ multiplex PCR; TCRdb holds only in-frame clones, not every one. The data contain about 140,000 clones, approximately 92% of them singletons. As for this clone: Its antigen is not known.

This CDR3 region has 13 residues. Germline lookup yields CDR1 MNHEY and CDR2 SMNVEV (reference sequence). V lost 7 bases and J lost 8; bases outside the gene matches: 8. The TCR originated in an adult in good health. The genes are TRBV27 and TRBJ1-2; 9 nucleotides align to TRBD1. This sample comprised peripheral blood, obtained on day 0 of AZD1222 vaccination. The CDR3 DNA sequence: TGTGCCAGCACCCAGGGACAGGGAGGCGGCTACACCTTC. This translates into CASTQGQGGGYTF.